Listed below are T cell receptor beta chains from one sample, sequenced in a study of regulatory T cells in long-lasting Graves disease. TCRdb re-called the multiplex PCR reads with MiXCR, one entry per CDR3 protein. The sample has approximately 400,000 distinct CDR3 sequences; roughly a quarter are singletons. This material consisted of peripheral blood mononuclear cells (PBMCs), taken when the disease was refractory, from a patient treated with antithyroid drugs. The receptor set was obtained from a female donor with Graves disease. The CDR3 runs from the conserved cysteine through the conserved F or W. Fields, in order: clone size, J gene, V gene, D gene, CDR3 protein, CDR3 DNA. D genes are given only for firm matches. Where a row states a size, it is once, few, many or the class of an expanded clone; other rows omit it.

>NA|TRBJ2-2|TRBV19|NA
CASRQPNTGELFF
TGTGCCAGCCGCCAACCGAACACCGGGGAGCTGTTTTTT
>NA|TRBJ2-3|TRBV6-1|TRBD1
CASRLPSSRDREADTQYF
TGTGCCAGCAGGCTTCCATCGAGCCGGGACAGGGAGGCAGATACGCAGTATTTT
>many|TRBJ1-1|TRBV2|TRBD1
CASKLTGAVFAFF
TGTGCCAGCAAACTGACAGGGGCGGTTTTTGCTTTCTTT
>many|TRBJ1-1|TRBV5-1|NA
CASENGANTEAFF
TGCGCCAGCGAAAACGGGGCGAACACTGAAGCTTTCTTT
>NA|TRBJ1-2|TRBV19|TRBD1
CASSIAGGYGYTF
TGTGCCAGTAGTATCGCAGGGGGCTATGGCTACACCTTC
>many|TRBJ2-7|TRBV7-8|TRBD2
CASSLQASGTLSYEQYF
TGTGCCAGCAGCTTACAGGCTAGCGGGACCCTTTCCTACGAGCAGTACTTC
>many|TRBJ1-2|TRBV7-8|NA
CASSSEPTETNYGYTF
TGTGCCAGCAGCTCGGAACCGACAGAGACTAACTATGGCTACACCTTC
>NA|TRBJ1-5|TRBV4-2|NA
CASSQYREWPQHF
TGTGCCAGCAGCCAATACAGGGAGTGGCCCCAGCATTTT
>NA|TRBJ2-5|TRBV20-1|NA
CSASRQGGETQYF
TGCAGTGCTAGTCGGCAGGGGGGAGAGACCCAGTACTTC
>NA|TRBJ2-2|TRBV7-9|NA
CAILLVSRRANTGELFF
TGTGCCATCCTCCTAGTCTCGAGGAGGGCGAACACCGGGGAGCTGTTTTTT
>NA|TRBJ2-3|TRBV5-5|TRBD2
CASSLNEGSSGFSTDTQYF
TGTGCCAGCAGCTTGAACGAGGGTTCTAGCGGGTTCAGCACAGATACGCAGTATTTT
>NA|TRBJ2-3|TRBV7-2|NA
CASSQDGGFTDTQYF
TGTGCCAGCAGCCAAGATGGTGGGTTCACAGATACGCAGTATTTT
>NA|TRBJ1-3|TRBV5-1|TRBD1
CASSLGQGKSGNTIYF
TGCGCCAGCAGCTTAGGACAGGGGAAGTCTGGAAACACCATATATTTT
>few|TRBJ2-2|TRBV29-1|TRBD2
CSVEVMGLGRTGELFF
TGCAGCGTTGAAGTTATGGGACTAGGGCGCACCGGGGAGCTGTTTTTT
>NA|TRBJ1-3|TRBV15|TRBD1
CATSRIGQGEGNTIYF
TGTGCCACCAGCAGGATCGGACAGGGGGAAGGAAACACCATATATTTT
>many|TRBJ2-6|TRBV20-1|NA
CSAGRAGANVLTF
TGCAGTGCTGGGAGAGCTGGGGCCAACGTCCTGACTTTC
>many|TRBJ1-5|TRBV28|TRBD1
CASSRDRVYSNQPQHF
TGTGCCAGCAGTCGGGACAGGGTTTATAGCAATCAGCCCCAGCATTTT
>many|TRBJ2-7|TRBV6-1|NA
CASSEAGGTYEQYF
TGTGCCAGCAGTGAAGCTGGAGGGACCTACGAGCAGTACTTC
>NA|TRBJ2-2|TRBV6-5|NA
CASSYVASGELFF
TGTGCCAGCAGTTACGTGGCGTCCGGGGAGCTGTTTTTT
>NA|TRBJ1-5|TRBV7-2|TRBD1
CASSPQGQGFGQPQHF
TGTGCCAGCAGCCCCCAAGGACAGGGGTTTGGTCAGCCCCAGCATTTT
>NA|TRBJ2-7|TRBV10-2|TRBD1
CASTGDRATYEQYF
TGCGCCAGTACCGGGGACAGGGCCACCTACGAGCAGTACTTC
>many|TRBJ1-2|TRBV30|NA
CAWSVAGDYGYTF
TGTGCCTGGAGTGTCGCGGGGGACTATGGCTACACCTTC
>few|TRBJ1-5|TRBV10-3|TRBD1
CAIMDRGRQPQHF
TGTGCCATCATGGACAGGGGTCGGCAGCCCCAGCATTTT
>few|TRBJ2-7|TRBV20-1|TRBD2
CSAIKRTSGTEQYF
TGCAGTGCTATAAAAAGGACTAGCGGGACCGAGCAGTACTTC
>few|TRBJ2-1|TRBV20-1|NA
CSASSMMGQFF
TGCAGTGCTAGCTCAATGATGGGTCAGTTCTTC
>NA|TRBJ2-1|TRBV5-1|NA
CASTRGGEGLSYNEQFF
TGCGCCAGCACGCGAGGGGGGGAGGGTCTTTCCTACAATGAGCAGTTCTTC
>once|TRBJ2-1|TRBV20-1|TRBD1
CSASGTGPYNEQFF
TGCAGTGCTTCCGGGACAGGTCCCTACAATGAGCAGTTCTTC
>few|TRBJ1-1|TRBV18|NA
CASSGDKNTEAFF
TGTGCCAGCTCAGGCGACAAGAACACTGAAGCTTTCTTT